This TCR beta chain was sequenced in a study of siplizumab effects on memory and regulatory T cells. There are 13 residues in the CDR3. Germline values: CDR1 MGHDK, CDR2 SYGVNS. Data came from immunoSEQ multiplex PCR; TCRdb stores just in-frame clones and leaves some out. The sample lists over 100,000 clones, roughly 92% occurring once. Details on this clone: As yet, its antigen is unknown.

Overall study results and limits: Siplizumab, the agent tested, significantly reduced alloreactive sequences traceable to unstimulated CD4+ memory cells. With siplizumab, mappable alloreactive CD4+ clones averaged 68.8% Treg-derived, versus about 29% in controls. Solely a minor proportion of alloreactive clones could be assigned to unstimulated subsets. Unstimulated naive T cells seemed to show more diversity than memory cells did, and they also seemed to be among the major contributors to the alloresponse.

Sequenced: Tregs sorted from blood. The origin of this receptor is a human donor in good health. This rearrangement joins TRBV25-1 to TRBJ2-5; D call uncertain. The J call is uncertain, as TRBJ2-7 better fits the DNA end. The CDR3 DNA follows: TGTGCCAGCAGTGAATCGGGCCTCTACGAGCAGTACTTC. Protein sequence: CASSESGLYEQYF.